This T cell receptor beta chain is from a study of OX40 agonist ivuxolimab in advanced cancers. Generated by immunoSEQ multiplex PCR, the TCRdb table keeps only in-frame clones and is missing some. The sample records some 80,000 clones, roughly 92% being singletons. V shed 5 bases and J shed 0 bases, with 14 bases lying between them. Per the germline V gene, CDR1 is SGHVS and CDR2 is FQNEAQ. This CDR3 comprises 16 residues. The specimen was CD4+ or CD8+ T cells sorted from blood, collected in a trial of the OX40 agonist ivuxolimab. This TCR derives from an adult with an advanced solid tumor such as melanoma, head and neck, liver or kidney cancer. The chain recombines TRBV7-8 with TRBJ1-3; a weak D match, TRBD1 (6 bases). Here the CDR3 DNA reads TGTGCCAGCAGCGGATACAGGGTAAACTCTGGAAACACCATATATTTT. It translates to CASSGYRVNSGNTIYF.